This TCR beta chain was found in a study of T cell repertoires in cytomegalovirus infection. This clonotype occurred many times. TCRdb re-called the reads through MiXCR, storing one row per CDR3 protein. This sample has some 100,000 distinct CDR3 sequences, with more than 20% found just once. Germline assignment: CDR1 SGHTA and CDR2 FQGNSA. The CDR3 covers 16 residues. Trimming took 4 bases from V and 1 from J; bases not matched to a gene: 3. The sequencing sample was made of CD8+ T cells from PBMCs. This sequence joins TRBV7-2 and TRBJ2-5; the match to TRBD2 covers 13 bases. The receptor was derived from a human donor in good health (CMV status not recorded). Some clones in this sample may be carry-over from other donors' samples. CDR3 residues: CASSSRLAGGQETQYF. The CDR3 DNA follows: TGTGCCAGCAGCTCCCGACTAGCGGGGGGCCAAGAGACCCAGTACTTC.